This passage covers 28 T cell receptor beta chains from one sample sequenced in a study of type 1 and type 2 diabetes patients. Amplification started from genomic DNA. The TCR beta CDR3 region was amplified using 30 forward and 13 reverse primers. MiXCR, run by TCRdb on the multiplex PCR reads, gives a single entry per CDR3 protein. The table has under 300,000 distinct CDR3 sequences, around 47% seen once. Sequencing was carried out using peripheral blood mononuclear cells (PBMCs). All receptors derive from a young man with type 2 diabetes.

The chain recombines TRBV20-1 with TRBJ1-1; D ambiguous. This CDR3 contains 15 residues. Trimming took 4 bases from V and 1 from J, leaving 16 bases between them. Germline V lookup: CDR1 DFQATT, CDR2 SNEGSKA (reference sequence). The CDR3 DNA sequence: TGCAGTGCTACTGGTTCGAACACCCCGAACACTGAAGCTTTCTTT. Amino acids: CSATGSNTPNTEAFF.

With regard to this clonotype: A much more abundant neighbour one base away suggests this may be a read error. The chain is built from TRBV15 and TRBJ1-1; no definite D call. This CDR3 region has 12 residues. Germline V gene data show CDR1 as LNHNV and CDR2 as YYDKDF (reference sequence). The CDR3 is CATKTMNTEASF. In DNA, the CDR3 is TGTGCCACCAAGACAATGAACACTGAAGCTTCCTTT.

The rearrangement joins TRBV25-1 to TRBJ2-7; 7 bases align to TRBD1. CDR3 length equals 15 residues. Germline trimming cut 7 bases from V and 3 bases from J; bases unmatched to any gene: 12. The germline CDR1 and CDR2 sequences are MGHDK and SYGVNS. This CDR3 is CASTSGDSEYYEQYF. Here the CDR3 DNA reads TGTGCCAGCACCTCAGGGGACAGCGAATACTACGAGCAGTACTTC.

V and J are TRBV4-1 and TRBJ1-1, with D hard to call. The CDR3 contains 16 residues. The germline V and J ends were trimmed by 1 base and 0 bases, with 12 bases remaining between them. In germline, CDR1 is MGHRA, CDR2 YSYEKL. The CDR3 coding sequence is TGCGCCAGCAGCCAAGGATCTGAGACCATGAACACTGAAGCTTTCTTT. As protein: CASSQGSETMNTEAFF.

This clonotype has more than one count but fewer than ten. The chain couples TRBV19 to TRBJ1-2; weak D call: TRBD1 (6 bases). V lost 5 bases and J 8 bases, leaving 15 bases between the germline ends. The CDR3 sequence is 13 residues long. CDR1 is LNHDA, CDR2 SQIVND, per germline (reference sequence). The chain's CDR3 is CASSFPGTRGYTF. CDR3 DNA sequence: TGTGCCAGTAGTTTTCCCGGGACACGGGGCTACACCTTC.

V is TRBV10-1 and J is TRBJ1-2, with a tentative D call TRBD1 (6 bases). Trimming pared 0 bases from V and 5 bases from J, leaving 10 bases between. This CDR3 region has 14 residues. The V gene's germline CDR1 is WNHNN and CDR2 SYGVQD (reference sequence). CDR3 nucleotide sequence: TGCGCCAGCAGTGAGTCGAGGGGGGGGTATGGCTACACCTTC. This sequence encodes CASSESRGGYGYTF.

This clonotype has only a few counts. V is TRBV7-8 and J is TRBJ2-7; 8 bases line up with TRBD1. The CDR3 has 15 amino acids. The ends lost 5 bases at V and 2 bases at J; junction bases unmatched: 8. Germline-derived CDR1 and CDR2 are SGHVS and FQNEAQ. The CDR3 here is CASSRDGTGTYEQYF. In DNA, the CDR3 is TGTGCCAGCAGCCGGGATGGGACAGGAACCTACGAGCAGTACTTC. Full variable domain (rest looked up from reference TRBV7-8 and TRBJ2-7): GAGVSQSPRYKVAKRGQDVALRCDPISGHVSLFWYQQALGQGPEFLTYFQNEAQLDKSGLPSDRFFAERPEGSVSTLKIQRTQQEDSAVYLCASSRDGTGTYEQYFGPGTRLTVT.

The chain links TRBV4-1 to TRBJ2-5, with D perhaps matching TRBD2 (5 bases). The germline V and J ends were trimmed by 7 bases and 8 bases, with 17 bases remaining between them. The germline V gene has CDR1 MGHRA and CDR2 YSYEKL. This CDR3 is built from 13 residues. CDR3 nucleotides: TGCGCCAGCAACCCGGGGTATAAGGTCACCCAGTACTTC. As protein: CASNPGYKVTQYF.

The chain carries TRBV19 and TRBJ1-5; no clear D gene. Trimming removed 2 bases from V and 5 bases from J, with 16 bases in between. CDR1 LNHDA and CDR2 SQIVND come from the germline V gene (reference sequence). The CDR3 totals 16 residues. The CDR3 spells CASSIPFGGSDQPQHF. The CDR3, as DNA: TGTGCCAGTAGTATACCGTTTGGAGGTTCAGATCAGCCCCAGCATTTT. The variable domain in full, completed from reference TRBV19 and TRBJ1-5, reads DGGITQSPKYLFRKEGQNVTLSCEQNLNHDAMYWYRQDPGQGLRLIYYSQIVNDFQKGDIAEGYSVSREKKESFPLTVTSAQKNPTAFYLCASSIPFGGSDQPQHFGDGTRLSIL.

The DNA of the CDR3 is TGTGCCAGCAGGGAGACAGGGGGCAACTATGGCTACACCTTC. Its translation is CASRETGGNYGYTF. The V and J genes are TRBV7-8 and TRBJ1-2, with 10 bases lining up with TRBD1. V lost 6 bases to trimming and J lost 2 bases; unmatched junction nucleotides: 3. This CDR3 region has 14 residues. CDR1 and CDR2 from the germline V gene are SGHVS and FQNEAQ.

The CDR3 loop reads CASRVEQGVFCGYTF. The CDR3 bases are TGTGCCAGCAGGGTCGAGCAGGGGGTCTTCTGTGGCTACACCTTC. The chain uses TRBV9 and TRBJ1-2; 7 nucleotides line up with TRBD1. Germline CDR1 SGDLS, CDR2 YYNGEE. This CDR3 spans 15 amino acids. V lost 5 bases, J lost 7 bases, and 14 bases stayed unmatched.

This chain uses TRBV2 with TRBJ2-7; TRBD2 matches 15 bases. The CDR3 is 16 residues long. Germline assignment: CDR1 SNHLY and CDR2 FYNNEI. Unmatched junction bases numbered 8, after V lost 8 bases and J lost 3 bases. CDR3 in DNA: TGTGCCAGCGCTGGGACTAGCGGGGGGTCTAACTACGAGCAGTACTTC. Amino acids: CASAGTSGGSNYEQYF. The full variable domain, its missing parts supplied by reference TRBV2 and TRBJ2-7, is EPEVTQTPSHQVTQMGQEVILRCVPISNHLYFYWYRQILGQKVEFLVSFYNNEISEKSEIFDDQFSVERPDGSNFTLKIRSTKLEDSAMYFCASAGTSGGSNYEQYFGPGTRLTVT.

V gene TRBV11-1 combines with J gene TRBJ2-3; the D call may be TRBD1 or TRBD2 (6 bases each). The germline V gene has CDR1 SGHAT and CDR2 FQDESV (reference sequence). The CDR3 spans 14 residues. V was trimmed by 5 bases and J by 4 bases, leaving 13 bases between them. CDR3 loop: CASSNLGGPDTQYF. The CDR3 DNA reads TGTGCCAGCAGCAATTTAGGGGGGCCAGATACGCAGTATTTT.

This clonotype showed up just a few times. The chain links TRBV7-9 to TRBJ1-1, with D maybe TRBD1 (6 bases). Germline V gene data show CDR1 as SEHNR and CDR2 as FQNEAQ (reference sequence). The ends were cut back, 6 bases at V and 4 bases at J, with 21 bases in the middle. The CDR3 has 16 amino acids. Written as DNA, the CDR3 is TGTGCCAGCAGAGGGGGTTCGGTTGATTGGGGCACTGAAGCTTTCTTT. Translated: CASRGGSVDWGTEAFF. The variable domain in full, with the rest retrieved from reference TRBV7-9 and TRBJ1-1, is DTGVSQNPRHKITKRGQNVTFRCDPISEHNRLYWYRQTLGQGPEFLTYFQNEAQLEKSRLLSDRFSAERPKGSFSTLEIQRTEQGDSAMYLCASRGGSVDWGTEAFFGQGTRLTVV.

The CDR3 DNA follows: TGTGCCAGCAGTTTTCATGCCAGCGGTACAGAGACCCAGTACTTC. The encoded protein is CASSFHASGTETQYF. The chain uses TRBV7-2 and TRBJ2-5; possible D gene TRBD2, 5 bases. Germline values: CDR1 SGHTA, CDR2 FQGNSA. The CDR3 has 15 residues. Deletions cut 6 bases from V and 4 bases from J, with 18 bases between.

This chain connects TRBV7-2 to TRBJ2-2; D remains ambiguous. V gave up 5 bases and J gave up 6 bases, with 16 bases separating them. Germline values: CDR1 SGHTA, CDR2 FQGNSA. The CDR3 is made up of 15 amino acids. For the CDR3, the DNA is TGTGCCAGCAGCGACGGGCGGATTGTGGCCGGGGAGCTGTTTTTT. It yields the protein CASSDGRIVAGELFF. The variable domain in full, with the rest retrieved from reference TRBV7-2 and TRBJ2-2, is GAGVSQSPSNKVTEKGKDVELRCDPISGHTALYWYRQSLGQGLEFLIYFQGNSAPDKSGLPSDRFSAERTGGSVSTLTIQRTQQEDSAVYLCASSDGRIVAGELFFGEGSRLTVL.

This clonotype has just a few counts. In nucleotides, the CDR3 is TGTGCCAGTAGTCTACCTCCCTTAGATACGCAGTATTTT. Protein sequence: CASSLPPLDTQYF. The chain combines TRBV19 with TRBJ2-3; D unclear. Trimming stripped 5 bases from V and 5 bases from J, with 11 bases between. Germline V gene data show CDR1 as LNHDA and CDR2 as SQIVND (reference sequence). CDR3 length: 13 residues.

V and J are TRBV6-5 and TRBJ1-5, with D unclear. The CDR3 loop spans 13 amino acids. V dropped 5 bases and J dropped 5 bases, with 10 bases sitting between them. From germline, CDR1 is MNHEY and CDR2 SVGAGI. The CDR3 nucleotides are TGTGCCAGCAGTCCAACGTTCTATCAGCCCCAGCATTTT. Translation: CASSPTFYQPQHF.

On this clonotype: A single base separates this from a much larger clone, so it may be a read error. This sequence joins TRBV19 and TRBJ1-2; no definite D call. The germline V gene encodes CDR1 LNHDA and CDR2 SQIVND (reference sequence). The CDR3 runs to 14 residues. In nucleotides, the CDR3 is TGTACCAGTAGTCCCACACCCACTAACTATGGCTACACCTTC. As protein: CTSSPTPTNYGYTF.

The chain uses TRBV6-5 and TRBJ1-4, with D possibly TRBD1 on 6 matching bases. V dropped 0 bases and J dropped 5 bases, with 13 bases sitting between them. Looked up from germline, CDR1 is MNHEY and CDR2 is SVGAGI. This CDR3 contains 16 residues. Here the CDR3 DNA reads TGTGCCAGCAGTTACTCCCACAGGGCGCCGAATGAAAAACTGTTTTTT. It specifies CASSYSHRAPNEKLFF.

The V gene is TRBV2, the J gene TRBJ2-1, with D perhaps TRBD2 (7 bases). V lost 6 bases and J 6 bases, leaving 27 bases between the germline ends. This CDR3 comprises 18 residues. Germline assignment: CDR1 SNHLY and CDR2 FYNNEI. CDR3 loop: CASSQEGGEGLLVNEQFF. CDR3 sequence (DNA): TGTGCCAGCAGCCAAGAGGGGGGGGAGGGCCTACTTGTCAATGAGCAGTTCTTC.

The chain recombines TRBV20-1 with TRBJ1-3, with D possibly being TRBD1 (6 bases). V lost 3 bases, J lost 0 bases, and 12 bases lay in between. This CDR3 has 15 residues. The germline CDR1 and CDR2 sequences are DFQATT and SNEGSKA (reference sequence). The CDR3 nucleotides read TGCAGTGCTAGGGGGACACCCGTCTCTGGAAACACCATATATTTT. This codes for CSARGTPVSGNTIYF.

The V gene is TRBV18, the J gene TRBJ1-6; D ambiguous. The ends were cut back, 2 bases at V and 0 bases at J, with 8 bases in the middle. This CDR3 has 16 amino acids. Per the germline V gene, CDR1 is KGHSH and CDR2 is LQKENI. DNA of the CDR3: TGTGCCAGCTCACCAGGCCAGGCCTCCTATAATTCACCCCTCCACTTT. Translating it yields CASSPGQASYNSPLHF. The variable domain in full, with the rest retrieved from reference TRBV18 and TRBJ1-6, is NAGVMQNPRHLVRRRGQEARLRCSPMKGHSHVYWYRQLPEEGLKFMVYLQKENIIDESGMPKERFSAEFPKEGPSILRIQQVVRGDSAAYFCASSPGQASYNSPLHFGNGTRLTVT.

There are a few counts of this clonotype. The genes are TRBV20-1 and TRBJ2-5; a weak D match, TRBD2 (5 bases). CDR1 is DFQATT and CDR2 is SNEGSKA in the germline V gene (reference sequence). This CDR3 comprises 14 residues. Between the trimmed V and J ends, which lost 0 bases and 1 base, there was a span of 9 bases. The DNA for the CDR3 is TGCAGTGCTAGAGAGGGTCGGGGCCAAGAGACCCAGTACTTC. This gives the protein CSAREGRGQETQYF.

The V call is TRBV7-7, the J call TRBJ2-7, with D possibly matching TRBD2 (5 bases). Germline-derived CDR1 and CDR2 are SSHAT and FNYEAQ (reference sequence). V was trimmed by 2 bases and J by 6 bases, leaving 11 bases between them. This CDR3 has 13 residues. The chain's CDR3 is CASSLNRGLEQYF. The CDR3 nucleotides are TGTGCCAGCAGCTTAAATCGGGGTCTCGAGCAGTACTTC.

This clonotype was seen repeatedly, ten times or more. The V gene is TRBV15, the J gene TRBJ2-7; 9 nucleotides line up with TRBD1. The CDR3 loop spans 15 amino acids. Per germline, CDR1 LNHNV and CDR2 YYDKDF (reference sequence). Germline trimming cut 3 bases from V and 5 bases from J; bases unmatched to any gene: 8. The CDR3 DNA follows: TGTGCCACCAGCAGCTACGGGACAGGGCCGCACGAGCAGTACTTC. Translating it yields CATSSYGTGPHEQYF.

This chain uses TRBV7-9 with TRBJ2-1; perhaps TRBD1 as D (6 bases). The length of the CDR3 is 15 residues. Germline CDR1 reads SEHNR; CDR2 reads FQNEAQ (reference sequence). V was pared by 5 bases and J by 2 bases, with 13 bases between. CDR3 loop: CASSARQEPYNEQFF. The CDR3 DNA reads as TGTGCCAGCAGCGCTAGACAGGAGCCCTACAATGAGCAGTTCTTC.

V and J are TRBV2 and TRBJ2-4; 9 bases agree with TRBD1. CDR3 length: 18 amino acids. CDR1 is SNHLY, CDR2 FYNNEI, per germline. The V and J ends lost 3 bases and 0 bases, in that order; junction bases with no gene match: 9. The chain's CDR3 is CASSDRTGASLAKNIQYF. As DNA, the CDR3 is TGTGCCAGCAGTGACCGGACAGGGGCGAGTCTAGCCAAAAACATTCAGTACTTC.